Listed below are T cell receptor beta chains from one sample, sequenced in a study of identifying expanded T cells in peripheral blood. Here immunoSEQ multiplex PCR was the method, and the copy in TCRdb shows in-frame clones only, minus some. Of 81,000 or so clones in the sample, 84% were seen once. The source material was blood. The receptor source for this set is a person between 18 and 70 years old in good health. The CDR3 runs from the conserved cysteine through the conserved F or W. Fields, in order: CDR3 protein, J gene, V gene.

CASRRANTEAFF | TRBJ1-1 | TRBV25-1
CASSLAVASGSYEQYF | TRBJ2-7 | TRBV7-9
CASSLEGEGETQYF | TRBJ2-5 | TRBV5-4
CASSTDPGSYEQYF | TRBJ2-7 | TRBV6-6
CASSLAGNTIYF | TRBJ1-3 | TRBV11-2
CASSVDMTGEETQYF | TRBJ2-5 | TRBV9
CASSRTRGTGDEKLFF | TRBJ1-4 | TRBV11-2
CASSLASSGSRSTGELFF | TRBJ2-2 | TRBV5-4
CASSHRRDSTDTQYF | TRBJ2-3 | TRBV4-2
CSVEGGEGFIYTEAFF | TRBJ1-1 | TRBV29-1
CASSQDILPSTSTDTQYF | TRBJ2-3 | TRBV4-1
CAWSYDRGPEHIQYF | TRBJ2-4 | TRBV30
CASMGNTEAFF | TRBJ1-1 | TRBV2
CASSGASGSSYNEQFF | TRBJ2-1 | TRBV28
CSVEKGLGGDTQYF | TRBJ2-3 | TRBV29-1
CASSLGQSERIYNEQFF | TRBJ2-1 | TRBV13
CASSYRPGQGYEQYF | TRBJ2-7 | TRBV9
CASSQGLASYEQYF | TRBJ2-7 | TRBV4-2
CASSPESDTQYF | TRBJ2-3 | TRBV18
CASSPSSVTDLSYEQYF | TRBJ2-7 | TRBV7-9
CASSLARLAAYNEQFF | TRBJ2-1 | TRBV28
CASYRGYDYGYTF | TRBJ1-2 | TRBV6-6
CASSSGANNEKLFF | TRBJ1-4 | TRBV5-1
CASSKAVLAVSQTYEQYF | TRBJ2-7 | TRBV21-1
CASSPPAGVATEAFF | TRBJ1-1 | TRBV18
CASRGTGEGTDEQYF | TRBJ2-7 | TRBV25-1
CASRGQLADYEQYF | TRBJ2-7 | TRBV27
CASSPTGMATEAFF | TRBJ1-1 | TRBV7-3
CASSSTGLEKLFF | TRBJ1-4 | TRBV4-3
CASSLVQGVAGANVLTF | TRBJ2-6 | TRBV5-1
CAWNSYTEAFF | TRBJ1-1 | TRBV30
CASYNTLGFNQPQHF | TRBJ1-5 | TRBV28
CASRFGETQYF | TRBJ2-5 | TRBV7-2
CASRPPPGTGPPGANVLTF | TRBJ2-6 | TRBV27
CASTSGGTDTQYF | TRBJ2-3 | TRBV13
CASSPQKRSGEQYF | TRBJ2-7 | TRBV28
CASRKTGGNQPQHF | TRBJ1-5 | TRBV28
CSVQPTGRLAEAFF | TRBJ1-1 | TRBV29-1
CASSQQGKDFDEQYF | TRBJ2-7 | TRBV27
CASSLYRPGGRNYGYTF | TRBJ1-2 | TRBV28
CASSLTEYSNQPQHF | TRBJ1-5 | TRBV2
CASSLEWDGSPQETQYF | TRBJ2-5 | TRBV7-2
CSVYAGPTTLSYEQYF | TRBJ2-7 | TRBV29-1
CASSSKRRDTGELFF | TRBJ2-2 | TRBV5-6
CASSPDGGSYNEQFF | TRBJ2-1 | TRBV5-4